A selection of T cell receptor beta chains follows, all from one sample in a study of a mutant IDH1 vaccine in newly diagnosed glioma. These TCRs' antigens remain unknown. Generated by immunoSEQ multiplex PCR, the TCRdb table keeps only in-frame clones and is missing some. The data hold some 45,000 clones, with about 83% observed a single time. Source: PBMCs, taken from a glioma patient whose treatment included an IDH1 peptide vaccine. The receptors come from a woman in her forties or fifties with glioma. CDR3s include the opening cysteine and the closing phenylalanine or tryptophan. Each record gives: D gene, V gene, J gene, clone size, CDR3 DNA, CDR3 protein. A D gene is named only where the DNA matches it firmly. Expanded clones get a size class; other rows say once, few or many, or leave the size out.

d_call: TRBD1
v_call: TRBV2
j_call: TRBJ1-1
clone_size: -
cdr3_nt: TGTGCCAGCAGTGGGGCCCACAGGGGCCCGAACACTGAAGCTTTCTTT
cdr3_aa: CASSGAHRGPNTEAFF

d_call: -
v_call: TRBV5-6
j_call: TRBJ1-1
clone_size: -
cdr3_nt: TGTGCCAGCAGCTTTTTAACGGGCAGGGAAGCTTTCTTT
cdr3_aa: CASSFLTGREAFF

d_call: TRBD1
v_call: TRBV19
j_call: TRBJ1-1
clone_size: -
cdr3_nt: TGTGCCAGTAGTTTAAGACAGGGGAAAACTGAAGCTTTCTTT
cdr3_aa: CASSLRQGKTEAFF

d_call: TRBD1
v_call: TRBV5-4
j_call: TRBJ2-7
clone_size: -
cdr3_nt: TGTGCCAGCAGCTACGGGACAGGAAACTACGAGCAGTACTTC
cdr3_aa: CASSYGTGNYEQYF

d_call: -
v_call: TRBV27
j_call: TRBJ1-2
clone_size: -
cdr3_nt: TGTGCCAGCAGTTTATATGCCGGACCTGCTTCTAACTATGGCTACACCTTC
cdr3_aa: CASSLYAGPASNYGYTF

d_call: TRBD1
v_call: TRBV9
j_call: TRBJ1-4
clone_size: -
cdr3_nt: TGTGCCAGCAGCATGCCCGGGACAGACAACACCCTGGCAACTAATGAAAAACTGTTTTTT
cdr3_aa: CASSMPGTDNTLATNEKLFF

d_call: -
v_call: TRBV19
j_call: TRBJ1-6
clone_size: -
cdr3_nt: TGTGCCAGTAGTATAGATACGGATTCACCCCTCCACTTT
cdr3_aa: CASSIDTDSPLHF

d_call: TRBD2
v_call: TRBV27
j_call: TRBJ2-3
clone_size: once
cdr3_nt: TGTGCCAGCAGTTTAGGCGGGAGAAGCACAGATACGCAGTATTTT
cdr3_aa: CASSLGGRSTDTQYF

d_call: TRBD1
v_call: TRBV28
j_call: TRBJ1-1
clone_size: -
cdr3_nt: TGTGCCAGCAGCTCCTCGACCGTGCAGGGGGCTCTCCGGGCTTTCTTT
cdr3_aa: CASSSSTVQGALRAFF

d_call: -
v_call: TRBV27
j_call: TRBJ2-3
clone_size: -
cdr3_nt: TGTGCCAGCAGTTTGGGGGTCACAGATACGCAGTATTTT
cdr3_aa: CASSLGVTDTQYF

d_call: TRBD2
v_call: TRBV9
j_call: TRBJ2-1
clone_size: -
cdr3_nt: TGTGCCAGCAGCGCGGGGGGTGGGGCGTGGAGTGAGCAGTTCTTC
cdr3_aa: CASSAGGGAWSEQFF

d_call: -
v_call: TRBV6-1
j_call: TRBJ2-1
clone_size: -
cdr3_nt: TGTGCCAGCAGGGAAACTAGCGGAGGGGGCCCTGAGCAGTTCTTC
cdr3_aa: CASRETSGGGPEQFF

d_call: -
v_call: TRBV7-8
j_call: TRBJ2-2
clone_size: -
cdr3_nt: TGTGCCAGCAGCTCCCGGAGCAACGAGTACACCGGGGAGCTGTTTTTT
cdr3_aa: CASSSRSNEYTGELFF

d_call: -
v_call: TRBV27
j_call: TRBJ1-1
clone_size: -
cdr3_nt: TGTGCCAGCAGTTTTAGGGCAGGAAGTGAAGCTTTCTTT
cdr3_aa: CASSFRAGSEAFF

d_call: TRBD1
v_call: TRBV29-1
j_call: TRBJ2-2
clone_size: -
cdr3_nt: TGCAGCGGTGACAGGGGAGGCACCGGGGAGCTGTTTTTT
cdr3_aa: CSGDRGGTGELFF

d_call: -
v_call: TRBV6-1
j_call: TRBJ2-7
clone_size: -
cdr3_nt: TGTGCCAGCAGCTTTGACTACGAGCAGTACTTC
cdr3_aa: CASSFDYEQYF

d_call: -
v_call: TRBV9
j_call: TRBJ1-1
clone_size: -
cdr3_nt: TGTGCCAGCAGCGGATCCATCGGGACAAGGGGCACTGAAGCTTTCTTT
cdr3_aa: CASSGSIGTRGTEAFF

d_call: -
v_call: TRBV5-4
j_call: TRBJ2-7
clone_size: -
cdr3_nt: TGTGCCAGCAGCTTCGACAGCTACGAGCAGTACTTC
cdr3_aa: CASSFDSYEQYF

d_call: -
v_call: TRBV7-2
j_call: TRBJ2-7
clone_size: -
cdr3_nt: TGTGCCAGCAGCTTACTCCACGAGCAGTACTTC
cdr3_aa: CASSLLHEQYF

d_call: -
v_call: TRBV19
j_call: TRBJ2-2
clone_size: -
cdr3_nt: TGTGCCAGTATGCCGGGGGGCCTAACCGGGGAGCTGTTTTTT
cdr3_aa: CASMPGGLTGELFF

d_call: -
v_call: TRBV27
j_call: TRBJ1-4
clone_size: few
cdr3_nt: TGTGCCAGCAGTGGTCAGGGAGGGGGAAAACTGTTTTTT
cdr3_aa: CASSGQGGGKLFF

d_call: -
v_call: TRBV13
j_call: TRBJ2-7
clone_size: -
cdr3_nt: TGTGCCAGCAGCTTAGTCCTCCAGGGAAACTACGAGCAGTACTTC
cdr3_aa: CASSLVLQGNYEQYF

d_call: -
v_call: TRBV6-5
j_call: TRBJ1-1
clone_size: -
cdr3_nt: TGTGCCAGCCTAGCTCGGGGGGGAGCCACTGAAGCTTTCTTT
cdr3_aa: CASLARGGATEAFF

d_call: -
v_call: TRBV4-2
j_call: TRBJ2-7
clone_size: -
cdr3_nt: TGTGCCAGCAGCCAACGGAGGGGCGAGCAGTACTTC
cdr3_aa: CASSQRRGEQYF

d_call: TRBD1
v_call: TRBV6-5
j_call: TRBJ1-4
clone_size: -
cdr3_nt: TGTGCCAGCAGTTATAACGTCGGGACAGGGTACGAAAAACTGTTTTTT
cdr3_aa: CASSYNVGTGYEKLFF

d_call: TRBD1
v_call: TRBV9
j_call: TRBJ2-7
clone_size: -
cdr3_nt: TGTGCCAGCAGCGTGGGGGACAGTGCCTTTATTTCCTACGAGCAGTACTTC
cdr3_aa: CASSVGDSAFISYEQYF

d_call: TRBD1
v_call: TRBV10-1
j_call: TRBJ2-6
clone_size: few
cdr3_nt: TGCGCCAGCCATCCTAACAGACAGGGGAGGATCTCTGGGGCCAACGTCCTGACTTTC
cdr3_aa: CASHPNRQGRISGANVLTF

d_call: -
v_call: TRBV5-6
j_call: TRBJ1-1
clone_size: -
cdr3_nt: TGTGCCAGCAGCTTGGGCTGGGGCACTGAAGCTTTCTTT
cdr3_aa: CASSLGWGTEAFF

d_call: TRBD2
v_call: TRBV7-3
j_call: TRBJ2-5
clone_size: -
cdr3_nt: TGTGCCAGCAGCGTCGCGGGGGGGCCCCAAGAGACCCAGTACTTC
cdr3_aa: CASSVAGGPQETQYF

d_call: -
v_call: TRBV28
j_call: TRBJ1-1
clone_size: -
cdr3_nt: TGTGCCAGCAGTTTGGGGTGGGCTGAAGCTTTCTTT
cdr3_aa: CASSLGWAEAFF

d_call: TRBD1
v_call: TRBV19
j_call: TRBJ1-6
clone_size: -
cdr3_nt: TGTGCCGCCGGGACAGGGACTTCACCCCTCCACTTT
cdr3_aa: CAAGTGTSPLHF

d_call: -
v_call: TRBV9
j_call: TRBJ2-3
clone_size: -
cdr3_nt: TGTGCCAGCAGCGTAGATCTCTTTACGCAGTATTTT
cdr3_aa: CASSVDLFTQYF

d_call: -
v_call: TRBV14
j_call: TRBJ1-1
clone_size: few
cdr3_nt: TGTGCCAGCAGCCTGGAATGGAACACTGAAGCTTTCTTT
cdr3_aa: CASSLEWNTEAFF

d_call: -
v_call: TRBV30
j_call: TRBJ1-4
clone_size: once
cdr3_nt: TGTGCCTGGAGTATCGCCATTCCATCGCAAATTAATGAAAAACTGTTTTTT
cdr3_aa: CAWSIAIPSQINEKLFF

d_call: -
v_call: TRBV27
j_call: TRBJ2-1
clone_size: -
cdr3_nt: TGTGCCAGCAGTTTAGTCAGAGCCTACTCCTACAATGAGCAGTTCTTC
cdr3_aa: CASSLVRAYSYNEQFF

d_call: TRBD2
v_call: TRBV5-1
j_call: TRBJ2-2
clone_size: -
cdr3_nt: TGCGCCAGCAAGGGACTAGTCTTCACCGGGGAGCTGTTTTTT
cdr3_aa: CASKGLVFTGELFF

d_call: -
v_call: TRBV6-1
j_call: TRBJ1-1
clone_size: -
cdr3_nt: TGTGCCAGCAGGATCAGGGGAACCGACACTGAAGCTTTCTTT
cdr3_aa: CASRIRGTDTEAFF

d_call: -
v_call: TRBV19
j_call: TRBJ2-1
clone_size: -
cdr3_nt: TGTGCCAGTAGTGTCTCTAACTACAATGAGCAGTTCTTC
cdr3_aa: CASSVSNYNEQFF

d_call: -
v_call: TRBV19
j_call: TRBJ2-3
clone_size: -
cdr3_nt: TGTGCCAGTAGAGACGGACCCACAGATACGCAGTATTTT
cdr3_aa: CASRDGPTDTQYF

d_call: TRBD1
v_call: TRBV10-3
j_call: TRBJ1-6
clone_size: -
cdr3_nt: TGTGCCAGCTCGGAACCGGACAGGGCTTCACCCCTCCACTTT
cdr3_aa: CASSEPDRASPLHF

d_call: TRBD1
v_call: TRBV2
j_call: TRBJ1-5
clone_size: -
cdr3_nt: TGTGCCAGAGGAGGGGGCGAACGCAATCAGCCCCAGCATTTT
cdr3_aa: CARGGGERNQPQHF

d_call: -
v_call: TRBV10-3
j_call: TRBJ1-1
clone_size: -
cdr3_nt: TGTGCCATCAGTGGAAGGGGGGTGAACACTGAAGCTTTCTTT
cdr3_aa: CAISGRGVNTEAFF

d_call: TRBD1
v_call: TRBV6-5
j_call: TRBJ1-5
clone_size: -
cdr3_nt: TGTGCCAGCAGCGCGACAGGGGATGGCAATCAGCCCCAGCATTTT
cdr3_aa: CASSATGDGNQPQHF

d_call: -
v_call: TRBV27
j_call: TRBJ1-2
clone_size: -
cdr3_nt: TGTGCCAGCAGCCCCGGGTCCTGGCGGGACTATGGCTACACCTTC
cdr3_aa: CASSPGSWRDYGYTF

d_call: -
v_call: TRBV5-1
j_call: TRBJ2-5
clone_size: -
cdr3_nt: TGCGCCAGCAGCACGGGGGCGTACCAAGAGACCCAGTACTTC
cdr3_aa: CASSTGAYQETQYF

d_call: TRBD1
v_call: TRBV6-6
j_call: TRBJ2-7
clone_size: -
cdr3_nt: TGTGCCAGCAGTTACCCCGGGACAGACGAGCAGTACTTC
cdr3_aa: CASSYPGTDEQYF

d_call: -
v_call: TRBV7-8
j_call: TRBJ2-7
clone_size: -
cdr3_nt: TGTGCCAGCAGCTTACGACCTTTATCCTACGAGCAGTACTTC
cdr3_aa: CASSLRPLSYEQYF

d_call: -
v_call: TRBV29-1
j_call: TRBJ1-2
clone_size: once
cdr3_nt: TGCAGCGTTGGTTCCGGGGGGCGGTCTACGGGCGGCTACACCTTC
cdr3_aa: CSVGSGGRSTGGYTF